A selection of T cell receptor beta chains follows, all from one sample in a study of shared clonotypes between healthy human individuals. Generated by immunoSEQ multiplex PCR, the TCRdb table keeps only in-frame clones and is missing some. This table has roughly 2.1 million clones, just over 90% appearing once. The sequenced material came from naive CD8+ T cells from PBMCs. These receptors all come from a man aged 18 to 29 in good health. Some clones in this sample may be carry-over from other donors' samples. Both conserved end residues are part of each CDR3. The order of the fields is D gene, V gene, J gene, CDR3 length, CDR3 DNA, CDR3 protein. D genes are given only for firm matches.

>NA|TRBV7-9|TRBJ2-7|14
TGTGCCAGCAGCTTAGGGGGATCAACCTACGAGCAGTACTTC
CASSLGGSTYEQYF
>NA|TRBV4-1|TRBJ1-5|14
TGCGCCAGCAGCCAAGATCGGGGCAATCAGCCCCAGCATTTT
CASSQDRGNQPQHF
>NA|TRBV5-1|TRBJ1-1|14
TGCGCCAGCAGCTTAGGCAGGGGGAACACTGAAGCTTTCTTT
CASSLGRGNTEAFF
>NA|TRBV9|TRBJ2-3|15
TGTGCCAGCAGCGTAGATCCGGTAGGGGGAGATACGCAGTATTTT
CASSVDPVGGDTQYF
>NA|TRBV27|TRBJ1-2|13
TGTGCCAGCAGTTTCGGGGGCCCCTATGGCTACACCTTC
CASSFGGPYGYTF
>TRBD2|TRBV15|TRBJ2-7|15
TGTGCCACCAGCAGAGAGCGGGGGGTAAGCTACGAGCAGTACTTC
CATSRERGVSYEQYF
>NA|TRBV28|TRBJ1-1|14
TGTGCCAGCAGTTTAATTGGAGGGAACACTGAAGCTTTCTTT
CASSLIGGNTEAFF
>NA|TRBV7-8|TRBJ2-5|15
TGTGCCAGCAGCCGAGGAGGGTACACCGAGGATCGCCAGTACTTC
CASSRGGYTEDRQYF
>NA|TRBV5-4|TRBJ2-7|16
TGTGCCAGCAGCTTGGGCAGGCCTACGAGTAACTACGAGCAGTACTTC
CASSLGRPTSNYEQYF
>NA|TRBV5-5|TRBJ2-2|11
TGTGCCAGCAGCTTGCCCGGGGAGCTGTTTTTT
CASSLPGELFF
>TRBD2|TRBV5-1|TRBJ2-2|14
TGCGCCAACCTGGGAGGGCCGAACACCGGGGAGCTGTTTTTT
CANLGGPNTGELFF
>TRBD2|TRBV9|TRBJ2-3|17
TGTGCCAGCAGCGTAGGTGCTAGCGGGAGTCGTTGGGATACGCAGTATTTT
CASSVGASGSRWDTQYF
>NA|TRBV7-9|TRBJ1-1|11
TGTGCCAGCAGCCTTACAGGTGAAGCTTTCTTT
CASSLTGEAFF